Listed here are 32 T cell receptor beta chains from one sample, sequenced in a study of vaccination and CD4 T cells after COVID-19. The antigens these receptors bind are not known. Oncomine TCR Beta short-read sequencing was applied to DNA from cultured CD4+ T cells. A single record per CDR3 protein comes from TCRdb applying MiXCR to the PCR reads. The data hold around 10,000 distinct CDR3 sequences, with 48% observed a single time. Specified treatment: roughly 10-day PBMC culture with coronavirus spike peptide pools or control peptides (ViraFEST assay). Sequencing used CD4+ T cells from blood, cultured in vitro. These receptor sequences come from a human donor who had recovered from COVID-19.

This clonotype was detected a few times. The CDR3 sequence is CASSTQGVVSTSYNSPLHF. DNA of the CDR3: TGTGCCAGCAGTACACAGGGGGTAGTTTCTACCTCCTATAATTCACCCCTCCACTTT. This sequence joins TRBV27 and TRBJ1-6, with 8 bases fitting TRBD1. This CDR3 has 19 residues. Germline V gene data show CDR1 as MNHEY and CDR2 as SMNVEV (reference sequence). Trimming at V came to 5 bases and at J to 0 bases, leaving 12 bases not matched to a gene.

V is TRBV20-1 and J is TRBJ2-4; tentatively, D is TRBD2 (5 bases). CDR1 is DFQATT and CDR2 is SNEGSKA in the germline V gene (reference sequence). CDR3 length: 16 residues. Between the trimmed V and J ends, which lost 2 bases and 0 bases, there was a span of 14 bases. The CDR3 coding sequence is TGCAGTGCTAGAAAAGCGGCGGCTCTAGCCAAAAACATTCAGTACTTC. This translates into CSARKAAALAKNIQYF.

The chain couples TRBV7-9 to TRBJ2-7; 8 nucleotides match TRBD1. The CDR3 consists of 12 residues. The germline gives CDR1 SEHNR, CDR2 FQNEAQ (reference sequence). V lost 5 bases and J lost 4; bases outside the gene matches: 1. For the CDR3, the DNA is TGTGCCAGCAGCGGACAGGGTTACGAGCAGTACTTC. This sequence encodes CASSGQGYEQYF.

The chain recombines TRBV4-1 with TRBJ1-1; D ambiguous. V lost 0 bases and J 1 base, leaving 6 bases between the germline ends. The CDR3 is 14 amino acids. CDR1 and CDR2 (germline): MGHRA, YSYEKL. For the CDR3, the DNA is TGCGCCAGCAGCCAAGATCTAGGGAACACTGAAGCTTTCTTT. Residues: CASSQDLGNTEAFF.

This rearrangement joins TRBV28 to TRBJ2-1; D is unclear. This CDR3 spans 12 amino acids. Germline V gene data show CDR1 as MDHEN and CDR2 as SYDVKM. V was shortened by 1 base and J by 10 bases, with 8 bases between the two germline ends. CDR3 coding DNA: TGTGCCAGCAGTTTATTAGGGCGCGAGCAGTTCTTC. Residues: CASSLLGREQFF.

There are a few counts of this clonotype. The chain uses TRBV7-2 and TRBJ2-2; D perhaps matches TRBD1 (5 bases). V dropped 3 bases and J dropped 2 bases, with 13 bases sitting between them. The CDR3 contains 16 residues. Per germline, CDR1 SGHTA and CDR2 FQGNSA. CDR3 region: CASSFGAPTNTGELFF. CDR3 coding DNA: TGTGCCAGCAGCTTTGGGGCGCCGACTAACACCGGGGAGCTGTTTTTT. The full variable domain, its missing parts supplied by reference TRBV7-2 and TRBJ2-2, is GAGVSQSPSNKVTEKGKDVELRCDPISGHTALYWYRQSLGQGLEFLIYFQGNSAPDKSGLPSDRFSAERTGGSVSTLTIQRTQQEDSAVYLCASSFGAPTNTGELFFGEGSRLTVL.

The rearrangement links TRBV4-2 to TRBJ2-3; the D call may be TRBD1 or TRBD2 (5 bases each). The germline CDR1 and CDR2 sequences are LGHNA and YNFKEQ. V gave up 1 base and J gave up 6 bases, with 20 bases separating them. The CDR3 has 17 amino acids. CDR3 nucleotides: TGTGCCAGCAGCCAAGTAGTGGGGGACCTCGACGGCGATACGCAGTATTTT. This encodes CASSQVVGDLDGDTQYF.

This clonotype has more than one count but fewer than ten. The V and J genes are TRBV7-2 and TRBJ2-1; no definite D call. There are 14 residues in the CDR3. Trimming stripped 2 bases from V and 8 bases from J, with 13 bases between. Germline values: CDR1 SGHTA, CDR2 FQGNSA. The CDR3 DNA reads as TGTGCCAGCAGCTTAAAGGGCGACGGCCATGAGCAGTTCTTC. Its protein is CASSLKGDGHEQFF.

The rearrangement joins TRBV25-1 to TRBJ1-2, with D possibly TRBD1 on 5 matching bases. V was clipped by 1 base and J by 6 bases, with 6 bases between them. The CDR3 contains 12 residues. CDR1 MGHDK and CDR2 SYGVNS come from the germline V gene. CDR3 amino acids: CASSESGHGYTF. The DNA for the CDR3 is TGTGCCAGCAGTGAATCGGGACATGGCTACACCTTC.

This clonotype rates as medium-sized (0.01 to 0.1%). The genes are TRBV7-9 and TRBJ2-3; 11 bases fit TRBD1. The trim removed 7 bases at V and 2 bases at J, leaving 5 bases unmatched. CDR3 length: 15 residues. Germline CDR1 SEHNR, CDR2 FQNEAQ (reference sequence). The CDR3 region has the DNA TGTGCCAGCATCCCGGACAGGGGGCCCACAGATACGCAGTATTTT. Protein sequence: CASIPDRGPTDTQYF.

This clonotype has a handful of counts. This sequence joins TRBV6-1 and TRBJ1-1; a weak D match, TRBD1 (6 bases). Trimming pared 2 bases from V and 0 bases from J, leaving 7 bases between. The CDR3 runs 14 residues. CDR1 is MNHNS and CDR2 is SASEGT in the germline V gene. The CDR3 loop reads CASSEQGMNTEAFF. DNA of the CDR3: TGTGCCAGCAGTGAACAGGGGATGAACACTGAAGCTTTCTTT.

The chain is built from TRBV6-5 and TRBJ2-7; TRBD1 matches at 9 bases. With 2 bases clipped from V and 3 bases from J, the junction kept 5 bases outside the gene matches. The CDR3 extends over 15 amino acids. CDR1 and CDR2 from the germline V gene are MNHEY and SVGAGI. Here the CDR3 DNA reads TGTGCCAGCAGTTACGCTGGACAGGGGAGCTACGAGCAGTACTTC. Its protein product is CASSYAGQGSYEQYF.

To note about this clonotype: This may be a read error: a much more frequent sequence differs by one nucleotide. The final CDR3 position lacks the conserved phenylalanine or tryptophan, pointing to a likely read error. The J gene is TRBJ1-1, the V gene TRBV5-1; D is ambiguous. CDR3 size: 13 residues. Per the germline V gene, CDR1 is SGHRS and CDR2 is YFSETQ. V dropped 7 bases and J dropped 7 bases, with 17 bases sitting between them. The CDR3 sequence: CASQTGGSGEAFL. CDR3 sequence (DNA): TGCGCCAGCCAGACGGGCGGGAGCGGTGAAGCTTTCTTG.

V and J are TRBV7-4 and TRBJ2-3; 10 bases align to TRBD2. This CDR3 comprises 16 residues. Trimming took 2 bases from V and 4 from J; bases not matched to a gene: 6. Germline V lookup: CDR1 SGHVT, CDR2 SQSDAQ. CDR3 nucleotides: TGTGCCAGCAGCTTACGAAAAAGCGGGGGGGCAGATACGCAGTATTTT. The encoded protein is CASSLRKSGGADTQYF.

The chain links TRBV19 to TRBJ2-1; D is uncertain. There are 14 residues in the CDR3. In germline, CDR1 is LNHDA, CDR2 SQIVND (reference sequence). The V end lost 5 bases, the J end lost 4 bases, and 12 bases lay between the germline ends. The CDR3 sequence: CASSRRVMYNEQFF. Here the CDR3 DNA reads TGTGCCAGTAGTCGGAGAGTCATGTACAATGAGCAGTTCTTC.

The rearrangement joins TRBV24-1 to TRBJ1-1, with 8 bases lining up with TRBD1. CDR3 length equals 14 residues. J gave up 0 bases and V 10 bases, and 6 bases lay outside the gene matches. Germline values: CDR1 KGHDR, CDR2 SFDVKD. The CDR3 coding sequence is TGTGCCACTAGGGCAGGGGGCGTGAACACTGAAGCTTTCTTT. As protein: CATRAGGVNTEAFF.

The chain couples TRBV28 to TRBJ1-3; D unclear. V was clipped by 8 bases and J by 1 base, with 0 bases between them. CDR1 and CDR2 (germline): MDHEN, SYDVKM. The CDR3 runs to 10 residues. In nucleotides, the CDR3 is TGTGCCAGCTCTGGAAACACCATATATTTT. Protein: CASSGNTIYF.

Of note for this clonotype: Because the CDR3 is missing its conserved closing phenylalanine or tryptophan, this is likely a read error. The rearrangement links TRBV10-3 to TRBJ1-2, with D unclear. Germline V gene lookup returns CDR1 ENHRY and CDR2 SYGVKD. CDR3 length: 13 residues. The V end was cut by 3 bases, the J end by 4 bases, with 9 bases between. The CDR3 region is CAISDNGGYGYTL. The CDR3, as DNA: TGTGCCATCAGTGACAACGGAGGCTATGGCTACACCCTC.

In this sample, this clonotype turned up a few times. The chain recombines TRBV20-1 with TRBJ1-2; unclear D gene. Germline CDR1 and CDR2: DFQATT and SNEGSKA (reference sequence). With 2 bases removed from V and 5 bases from J, the gap between germline ends came to 6 bases. CDR3 length: 11 amino acids. CDR3 in amino acids: CSARPLYGYTF. The CDR3 coding sequence is TGCAGTGCTAGACCGCTTTATGGCTACACCTTC.

The chain recombines TRBV20-1 with TRBJ2-2; no clear D. This CDR3 spans 12 amino acids. V lost 3 bases to trimming and J lost 6 bases, with 8 bases between them. The germline CDR1 and CDR2 sequences are DFQATT and SNEGSKA (reference sequence). CDR3 protein: CSARPGSGELFF. The CDR3 DNA sequence: TGCAGTGCTAGGCCCGGGTCCGGGGAGCTGTTTTTT.

V is TRBV6-1 and J is TRBJ1-3, with D unclear. Trimming removed 5 bases from V and 2 bases from J, with 13 bases in between. The CDR3 sequence is 15 residues long. Germline lookup yields CDR1 MNHNS and CDR2 SASEGT. CDR3 coding DNA: TGTGCCAGCAGTAGAGGCCCGATGACTGGAAACACCATATATTTT. The encoded protein is CASSRGPMTGNTIYF.

V and J are TRBV7-2 and TRBJ2-3; either TRBD1 or TRBD2 may supply D (6 bases each). Trimming removed 5 bases from V and 2 bases from J, with 20 bases in between. This CDR3 comprises 17 residues. CDR1 and CDR2 from the germline V gene are SGHTA and FQGNSA. CDR3 protein: CASSPRRGRGYTDTQYF. The CDR3 DNA is TGTGCCAGCAGCCCAAGGCGGGGCAGGGGATACACAGATACGCAGTATTTT.

This chain uses TRBV7-2 with TRBJ2-7; D is unresolved. CDR3 length equals 12 residues. Germline assignment: CDR1 SGHTA and CDR2 FQGNSA. Trimming cost V 5 bases and J 0 bases, with 5 bases left between them. CDR3 region: CASSQSSYEQYF. The CDR3 DNA sequence: TGTGCCAGCAGCCAAAGCTCCTACGAGCAGTACTTC.

V usage is TRBV7-8 and J usage is TRBJ2-7; D may match TRBD1 or TRBD2 (6 bases each). The CDR3 loop spans 18 amino acids. CDR1 is SGHVS, CDR2 FQNEAQ, per germline. V lost 1 base to trimming and J lost 6 bases, with 25 bases between them. CDR3 nucleotide sequence: TGTGCCAGCAGCTTAGTAGCCAGGGGAGATTTTGGTAGCGGCGAGCAGTACTTC. It codes for CASSLVARGDFGSGEQYF. The variable domain in full, with the rest retrieved from reference TRBV7-8 and TRBJ2-7, is GAGVSQSPRYKVAKRGQDVALRCDPISGHVSLFWYQQALGQGPEFLTYFQNEAQLDKSGLPSDRFFAERPEGSVSTLKIQRTQQEDSAVYLCASSLVARGDFGSGEQYFGPGTRLTVT.

The V call is TRBV5-4, the J call TRBJ1-2; TRBD1 agrees at 8 bases. Germline V gives CDR1 SGHNT, CDR2 YYREEE (reference sequence). This CDR3 has 13 amino acids. The V gene end was trimmed by 4 bases and the J gene end by 7 bases; junction bases not matched to a gene: 6. The CDR3 reads CASSQQGARGYTF. DNA for the CDR3: TGTGCCAGCAGCCAGCAGGGGGCGCGTGGCTACACCTTC.

This clonotype was recorded a few times. The rearrangement uses TRBV20-1 and TRBJ2-7; 7 nucleotides align to TRBD1. The germline CDR1 and CDR2 sequences are DFQATT and SNEGSKA (reference sequence). There are 13 residues in the CDR3. Trimming cost V 5 bases and J 2 bases; bases outside gene matches: 6. The CDR3 nucleotides read TGCAGTGCTCCGGGACAGTGGACCTACGAGCAGTACTTC. It is translated as CSAPGQWTYEQYF.

The V call is TRBV27, the J call TRBJ2-2; D is tentatively TRBD1 or TRBD2 (5 bases each). Trimming left V 4 bases short and J 6 bases short, with 21 bases between. Germline CDR1 reads MNHEY; CDR2 reads SMNVEV (reference sequence). The CDR3 runs to 17 residues. CDR3 sequence: CASSYRRGRGPAGELFF. DNA of the CDR3: TGTGCCAGCAGTTACCGCCGGGGAAGGGGCCCCGCCGGGGAGCTGTTTTTT.

This rearrangement joins TRBV24-1 to TRBJ2-3; TRBD1 agrees at 11 bases. This CDR3 spans 16 amino acids. CDR1 is KGHDR and CDR2 is SFDVKD in the germline V gene. V gave up 4 bases and J gave up 4 bases; unmatched junction bases: 6. The CDR3 loop reads CATSELGQGASDTQYF. The CDR3 DNA is TGTGCCACCAGTGAACTCGGACAGGGGGCCTCAGATACGCAGTATTTT.

CDR3 DNA: TGTGCCAGCAGTGCGGACCAAGAGGTATACGAGCAGTACTTC. It translates to CASSADQEVYEQYF. The chain employs TRBV2 and TRBJ2-7, with D uncertain. CDR1 SNHLY and CDR2 FYNNEI come from the germline V gene. This CDR3 has 14 amino acids. Trimming left V 4 bases short and J 4 bases short, with 14 bases between.

In this sample, this clonotype turned up a few times. The chain joins TRBV18 to TRBJ2-2; D not certain. The CDR3 extends over 17 amino acids. The germline gives CDR1 KGHSH, CDR2 LQKENI. V was pared by 6 bases and J by 0 bases, with 17 bases between. The CDR3 loop is CASSPSEVPANTGELFF. As DNA, the CDR3 is TGTGCCAGCTCCCCAAGTGAGGTCCCAGCGAACACCGGGGAGCTGTTTTTT.

The gene calls are TRBV10-3 and TRBJ1-2; TRBD1 matches at 10 bases. Looked up from germline, CDR1 is ENHRY and CDR2 is SYGVKD. This CDR3 contains 15 residues. The V segment lost 0 bases and the J segment 5 bases; nucleotides outside the gene matches: 3. CDR3 sequence (DNA): TGTGCCATCAGTGAGTCCGGGACAGGGGTTTATGGCTACACCTTC. Its protein product is CAISESGTGVYGYTF.

In DNA, the CDR3 is TGCAGTGCCCGGACAGGACAAGAGACCCAGTACTTC. Encoded protein: CSARTGQETQYF. The J gene is TRBJ2-5, the V gene TRBV20-1, with TRBD1 matching over 7 bases. The V gene end was trimmed by 6 bases and the J gene end by 2 bases; junction bases not matched to a gene: 3. The CDR3 covers 12 residues. Germline-derived CDR1 and CDR2 are DFQATT and SNEGSKA (reference sequence).